This T cell receptor beta chain was sequenced for a study of human CD4 T cells and Enterobacteriaceae (dated by TCRdb to 2019 to 2021). What the authors observed across the whole study: Compared with specific clonotypes, broadly cross-reactive clonotypes seemed more expanded ex vivo, with about 55% of the 19 and about 60% of the roughly 35 falling in the top 5%. The only basis for inferring the reactivity of ex vivo clonotypes was matching nucleotide sequences to CFSE-low cultures from the same donors.

The ex vivo total memory CD4+ samples were sequenced at deep level, which gave a detection sensitivity of one cell in 200,000. The QIAamp DNA Micro Kit was used to extract genomic DNA from cell pellets, and the quantity and purity of the genomic DNA were checked by spectrophotometry. Amplification of TCR Vbeta CDR3 regions was performed with the immunoSEQ multiplex PCR assay. The Illumina HiSeq platform was used to sequence the amplicons. The retrieved sequences were 87 nucleotides long and included the CDR3 region. The study's processing was this. A clonotype was defined as a unique productive TCR Vbeta nucleotide sequence and was quantified by productive template frequency from ImmunoSEQ Analyzer V3.0. Expanded clonotypes were defined using a threshold set at the top 5th percentile of each repertoire ranked by frequency. Repertoire overlap was computed as Chao-Jaccard with the R package fossil and visualized by nonmetric multidimensional scaling with the R package MASS. TCRdb took this table from immuneACCESS and kept in-frame rearrangements with V and J called. Such tables lack part of the clones; where checked against another copy, unresolved V genes explain under half of the gap, and the rest is unexplained. V and J calls and clone size come straight from that table; D and trimming were deduced from the DNA. Here the sample has roughly 28,000 clones; roughly 80% occur a single time. The ten largest clonotypes hold more than 0.95% of the sample.

Memory CD4+ T cells, defined as all CD4+ cells except CD45RA+CCR7+CD95- naive cells, were FACS-sorted on a FACSAria III to over 95% purity. Blood from healthy donors came from blood donation centers in Switzerland. Total CD4+ T cells and monocytes were enriched by positive selection with CD4 and CD14 magnetic microbeads. CD8+, CD14+, CD16+, CD56+, CD19+ and CD25-bright cells were excluded prior to sorting. In a couple of blood donors, total memory CD4+ T cells were sequenced directly ex vivo to assess in vivo expansion of bacteria-reactive clonotypes. Peripheral blood mononuclear cells were isolated from donor blood using Ficoll-Paque Plus. Turning to this clone: No antigen is known for it. Within one base of it there is no much larger clone, and no base qualities were kept.

This sequence originates from a human donor in good health. Sample: memory CD4+ T cells from blood. Sample cell subset or site, as interpreted from the label and publication: total memory CD4 T cells sorted directly ex vivo, unstimulated.

CDR3 protein: CASSYSRNYRGSGYTF. The DNA reads TGTGCCAGCAGTTACTCGAGGAACTACAGGGGTAGTGGCTACACCTTC. The rearrangement combines TRBV6-5 with TRBJ1-2; 7 nucleotides in the junction match TRBD1. V ends up 0 bases short and J 7 bases short, with an unmatched junction base count of 11. From cysteine to phenylalanine, the CDR3 is 16 amino acids long. Here the CDR3 DNA is all that survives: 48 bases in frame from base 1. CDR1 and CDR2, looked up from the germline V gene, are MNHEY and SVGAGI.